The present T cell receptor beta chain was sequenced within a study of beta chain features in type 1 diabetes. V lost 3 bases, J lost 3 bases, and 7 bases stayed unmatched. Germline values: CDR1 SGHNT, CDR2 YYREEE (reference sequence). The CDR3 runs 17 residues. All of the isolated RNA was reverse transcribed, so expressed TCRB transcripts were sequenced. The data were produced by immunoSEQ multiplex PCR, yet TCRdb's version contains in-frame clones alone and is incomplete. The repertoire consists of around 140,000 clones, with about 10% occurring once and the leading ten covering around 1.4%. This clone was counted between two and nine times.

The origin of this receptor is a man between 18 and 29 years old in good health. Sequencing used naive CD4+ T cells from blood. This chain links TRBV5-4 with TRBJ2-7; 15 bases align to TRBD2. The CDR3 sequence: CASSSDGTSGGYYEQYF. The CDR3 nucleotides are TGTGCCAGCAGCTCGGATGGGACTAGCGGGGGGTACTACGAGCAGTACTTC.